This entry describes one TCR beta chain. Its antigen is as yet unknown. The primer mix had 60 Vbeta and 13 Jbeta primers. Assay used: immunoSEQ multiplex PCR; TCRdb lists only in-frame clones, some missing. Of 90,000 or so clones in the sample, about four fifths are singletons; the top ten hold roughly 3.4%. This sample is part of a study of cytomegalovirus exposure and HLA in healthy donors. General study results and limits: With DRB1 most and HLA-C fewest, TCR association rates differed between HLA loci in a later analysis. Earlier analysis looked at TCR beta V segments, and most were productive about 90% or about 30% of the time.

Germline V gene data show CDR1 as SGHDN and CDR2 as FVKESK. The CDR3 has 12 residues. Trimming left V 5 bases short and J 1 base short, with 6 bases between. The sequenced sample was PBMCs. The origin of this receptor is a man younger than 40 in good health and CMV-seropositive. This rearrangement joins TRBV14 to TRBJ2-7; no clear D gene. This CDR3 reads CASSTSSYEQYF. CDR3 in DNA: TGTGCCAGCAGCACATCGTCCTACGAGCAGTACTTC.